One T cell receptor (beta chain) is described in this entry. This cohort consisted of healthy bone marrow donors. The PCR contained 60 Vbeta and 13 Jbeta primers. Sequencing was performed with immunoSEQ multiplex PCR; in TCRdb, only in-frame clones are kept and a portion is missing. The sample lists approximately 220,000 clones, around 76% occurring once. The source of the sample is a study of cytomegalovirus exposure and HLA in healthy donors. Germline values: CDR1 SGHTA, CDR2 FQGTGA. CDR3 length: 15 residues. After removal of 4 bases from V and 2 bases from J, the junction contained 5 bases not matched to a gene.

The gene calls are TRBV7-3 and TRBJ2-1; TRBD2 aligns across 7 bases. This clonotype was obtained from a man aged 35 to 55 in good health and CMV-seropositive. Sequencing input: PBMCs. Here the CDR3 reads CASSSIAGPYNEQFF. In nucleotides, the CDR3 is TGTGCCAGCAGCTCCATAGCGGGCCCCTACAATGAGCAGTTCTTC.